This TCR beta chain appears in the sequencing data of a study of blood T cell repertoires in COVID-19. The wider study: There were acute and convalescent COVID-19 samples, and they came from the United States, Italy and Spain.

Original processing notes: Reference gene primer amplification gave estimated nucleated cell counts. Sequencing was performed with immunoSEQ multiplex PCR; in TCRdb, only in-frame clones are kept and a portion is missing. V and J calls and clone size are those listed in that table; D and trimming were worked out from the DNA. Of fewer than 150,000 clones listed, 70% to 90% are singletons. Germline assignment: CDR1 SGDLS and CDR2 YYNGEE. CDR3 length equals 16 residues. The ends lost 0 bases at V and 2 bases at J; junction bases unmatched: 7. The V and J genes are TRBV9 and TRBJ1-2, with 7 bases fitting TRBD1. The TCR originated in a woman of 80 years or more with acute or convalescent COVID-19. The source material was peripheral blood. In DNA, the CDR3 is TGTGCCAGCAGCGTAGAGGGGGCCCGTCGGAACTATGGCTACACCTTC. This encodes CASSVEGARRNYGYTF.